A selection of T cell receptor beta chains follows, all from one sample in a study of blood T cell repertoires in COVID-19. TCRdb's table, derived via immunoSEQ multiplex PCR, lists solely in-frame clones and lacks some. The repertoire holds about 91,000 clones, with 76% as singletons. The sequenced sample was peripheral blood. The receptors come from a man in his sixties or seventies with acute or convalescent COVID-19. The CDR3 runs from the conserved cysteine through the conserved F or W.

j_call v_call cdr3_aa
TRBJ2-3 TRBV6-5 CASSLRGAADTQYF
TRBJ1-2 TRBV6-5 CASSSPPDGYYGYTF
TRBJ1-6 TRBV10-2 CASTPGTGNSPLHF
TRBJ1-3 TRBV6-5 CASRPTGASGNTIYF
TRBJ2-1 TRBV10-3 CAITAGVMKEQFF
TRBJ1-1 TRBV12-5 CASGPGEGRKAFF
TRBJ1-5 TRBV4-1 CASSQGWANQPQHF
TRBJ2-1 TRBV19 CASKRTSGNNEQFF
TRBJ1-1 TRBV30 CAWGHTMNTEAFF
TRBJ2-2 TRBV10-1 CASSGPGLVGTGELFF
TRBJ1-1 TRBV28 CASSSLLGTTEAFF
TRBJ2-7 TRBV3-1/TRBV3-2 CASSQGSRIYEQYF
TRBJ2-3 TRBV5-4 CASSFGSGGFTDTQYF
TRBJ1-1 TRBV2 CASNPTGGRDTEAFF
TRBJ2-5 TRBV4-1 CASSQGGVTAQYF
TRBJ2-7 TRBV28 CASSSGTGRYEQYF
TRBJ1-6 TRBV27 CASSNTYSSYNSPLHF
TRBJ2-1 TRBV19 CASSTRLQGSPYNEQFF